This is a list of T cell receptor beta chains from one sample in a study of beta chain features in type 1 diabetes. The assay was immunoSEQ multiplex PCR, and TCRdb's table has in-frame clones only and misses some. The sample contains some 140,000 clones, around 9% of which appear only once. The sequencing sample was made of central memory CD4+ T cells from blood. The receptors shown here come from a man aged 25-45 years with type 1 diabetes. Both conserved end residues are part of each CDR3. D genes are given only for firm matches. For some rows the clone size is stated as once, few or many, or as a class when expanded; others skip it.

cdr3_aa: CASSSPILAGSTDTQYF
cdr3_nt: TGTGCCAGCAGCTCACCAATACTAGCGGGGAGCACAGATACGCAGTATTTT
d_call: TRBD2
v_call: TRBV7-9
clone_size: many
j_call: TRBJ2-3

cdr3_aa: CASSLKSRGLLINEQFF
cdr3_nt: TGTGCCAGCAGCTTAAAATCTAGGGGACTCCTTATCAATGAGCAGTTCTTC
d_call: NA
v_call: TRBV7-2
clone_size: few
j_call: TRBJ2-1

cdr3_aa: CASSGQGTNQPQHF
cdr3_nt: TGTGCCAGCTCCGGACAGGGAACTAATCAGCCCCAGCATTTT
d_call: TRBD1
v_call: TRBV18
clone_size: NA
j_call: TRBJ1-5

cdr3_aa: CASSVRLVVEKPQHF
cdr3_nt: TGTGCCAGCAGTGTCCGACTCGTGGTGGAGAAGCCCCAGCATTTT
d_call: NA
v_call: TRBV6-1
clone_size: NA
j_call: TRBJ1-5

cdr3_aa: CASSVSLAGGNEQFF
cdr3_nt: TGTGCCAGCAGCGTAAGCCTAGCGGGGGGGAATGAGCAGTTCTTC
d_call: TRBD2
v_call: TRBV9
clone_size: few
j_call: TRBJ2-1

cdr3_aa: CASSIGTGFSGANVLTF
cdr3_nt: TGTGCCAGTAGTATAGGGACAGGCTTCTCTGGGGCCAACGTCCTGACTTTC
d_call: TRBD1
v_call: TRBV19
clone_size: NA
j_call: TRBJ2-6

cdr3_aa: CASTLENIQYF
cdr3_nt: TGTGCCAGCACACTAGAAAACATTCAGTACTTC
d_call: NA
v_call: TRBV6-1
clone_size: NA
j_call: TRBJ2-4

cdr3_aa: CASSSTSGGLTDTQYF
cdr3_nt: TGTGCCAGCAGCTCGACTAGCGGGGGTCTCACAGATACGCAGTATTTT
d_call: TRBD2
v_call: TRBV11-1
clone_size: few
j_call: TRBJ2-3

cdr3_aa: CASSRSQEQGFVEKLFF
cdr3_nt: TGTGCCAGCAGTCGATCCCAAGAACAGGGGTTTGTGGAAAAACTGTTTTTT
d_call: TRBD1
v_call: TRBV25-1
clone_size: NA
j_call: TRBJ1-4

cdr3_aa: CASSPSPSYEQYF
cdr3_nt: TGTGCCAGCAGCCCTTCCCCTTCCTACGAGCAGTACTTC
d_call: NA
v_call: TRBV14
clone_size: NA
j_call: TRBJ2-7

cdr3_aa: CASSFRGGYTEAFF
cdr3_nt: TGTGCCAGCAGCTTCCGGGGGGGATACACTGAAGCTTTCTTT
d_call: NA
v_call: TRBV5-6
clone_size: NA
j_call: TRBJ1-1

cdr3_aa: CASSLRGQATEAFF
cdr3_nt: TGTGCCAGCAGCTTAAGGGGGCAGGCCACTGAAGCTTTCTTT
d_call: TRBD1
v_call: TRBV7-2
clone_size: few
j_call: TRBJ1-1

cdr3_aa: CASSLPNQPQHF
cdr3_nt: TGTGCCAGCAGCTTGCCGAATCAGCCCCAGCATTTT
d_call: NA
v_call: TRBV5-6
clone_size: NA
j_call: TRBJ1-5

cdr3_aa: CAASTSGAQRDTQYF
cdr3_nt: TGTGCCGCGTCGACTAGCGGGGCCCAAAGAGATACGCAGTATTTT
d_call: TRBD2
v_call: TRBV15
clone_size: few
j_call: TRBJ2-3

cdr3_aa: CASSPSLGQGTEQYF
cdr3_nt: TGTGCCAGCAGCCCAAGCTTAGGACAGGGTACCGAGCAGTACTTC
d_call: TRBD1
v_call: TRBV9
clone_size: NA
j_call: TRBJ2-7

cdr3_aa: CASSSGEQGFGQPQHF
cdr3_nt: TGCGCCAGCAGCTCAGGCGAACAGGGATTCGGCCAGCCCCAGCATTTT
d_call: NA
v_call: TRBV5-1
clone_size: few
j_call: TRBJ1-5

cdr3_aa: CASSLDQMDTQYF
cdr3_nt: TGTGCCAGCAGCTTAGATCAAATGGATACGCAGTATTTT
d_call: NA
v_call: TRBV11-2
clone_size: NA
j_call: TRBJ2-3

cdr3_aa: CASGGGPNTGELFF
cdr3_nt: TGTGCCAGCGGGGGGGGACCCAACACCGGGGAGCTGTTTTTT
d_call: TRBD2
v_call: TRBV7-2
clone_size: few
j_call: TRBJ2-2

cdr3_aa: CASSLGGLAEAFF
cdr3_nt: TGTGCCAGCAGCCTGGGGGGTTTGGCTGAAGCTTTCTTT
d_call: NA
v_call: TRBV27
clone_size: few
j_call: TRBJ1-1

cdr3_aa: CASSPQSGGAEKPQHF
cdr3_nt: TGTGCCAGCTCACCACAATCGGGGGGGGCAGAGAAACCCCAGCATTTT
d_call: NA
v_call: TRBV18
clone_size: NA
j_call: TRBJ1-5

cdr3_aa: CASSLQGRGANVLTF
cdr3_nt: TGTGCCAGCTCACTGCAGGGGCGCGGGGCCAACGTCCTGACTTTC
d_call: NA
v_call: TRBV18
clone_size: few
j_call: TRBJ2-6

cdr3_aa: CASSHGSSSYNSPLHF
cdr3_nt: TGCGCCAGCAGCCACGGGTCGAGCTCCTATAATTCACCCCTCCACTTT
d_call: NA
v_call: TRBV4-1
clone_size: NA
j_call: TRBJ1-6

cdr3_aa: CASSESGQNNEQFF
cdr3_nt: TGTGCCAGCAGTGAATCCGGACAAAACAATGAGCAGTTCTTC
d_call: NA
v_call: TRBV25-1
clone_size: NA
j_call: TRBJ2-1

cdr3_aa: CASNLRENSPLHF
cdr3_nt: TGTGCCAGTAACCTGAGAGAAAATTCACCCCTCCACTTT
d_call: NA
v_call: TRBV19
clone_size: few
j_call: TRBJ1-6

cdr3_aa: CASSRTGHQETQYF
cdr3_nt: TGTGCCAGCAGCAGGACAGGTCACCAAGAGACCCAGTACTTC
d_call: TRBD1
v_call: TRBV6-5
clone_size: NA
j_call: TRBJ2-5

cdr3_aa: CASSWSGDGYTF
cdr3_nt: TGTGCCAGCAGTTGGTCAGGGGACGGCTACACCTTC
d_call: NA
v_call: TRBV25-1
clone_size: few
j_call: TRBJ1-2

cdr3_aa: CASRVDRVNEQYF
cdr3_nt: TGTGCCAGCAGGGTCGACAGGGTCAACGAGCAGTACTTC
d_call: TRBD1
v_call: TRBV2
clone_size: few
j_call: TRBJ2-7